This is a list of T cell receptor beta chains from one sample in a study of a mutant IDH1 vaccine in newly diagnosed glioma. Using immunoSEQ multiplex PCR, the repertoire was profiled, and TCRdb retains in-frame clones only, with some absent. The sample has 9,500 to 14,000 clones, around nine tenths seen once. Which antigens these TCRs recognize remains unknown. Sequenced here: PBMCs, sampled from a glioma patient whose treatment included an IDH1 peptide vaccine. The receptors were sampled from a middle-aged woman with glioma. Some clones in this sample may be carry-over from other donors' samples. Both conserved end residues are part of each CDR3. Fields, in order: CDR3 protein, CDR3 DNA, V gene, D gene, clone size, J gene. The D gene is left open where the match is weak. Rows may omit the clone size; those that give it use once, few, many or a size class.

CASSHPWGAVNEKLFF	TGTGCCAGCAGCCACCCGTGGGGGGCCGTTAATGAAAAACTGTTTTTT	TRBV14	NA	few	TRBJ1-4
CASTDGDNQPQHF	TGTGCCAGCACTGACGGTGACAATCAGCCCCAGCATTTT	TRBV6-4	NA	NA	TRBJ1-5
CASSLGYEQYF	TGTGCCAGCAGCTTAGGCTACGAGCAGTACTTC	TRBV13	NA	NA	TRBJ2-7
CAWSMSATNEKLFF	TGTGCCTGGAGTATGTCAGCAACTAATGAAAAACTGTTTTTT	TRBV30	NA	NA	TRBJ1-4
CASSAGTSGSWSTDTQYF	TGTGCCAGCAGCGCCGGGACTAGCGGGAGTTGGAGCACAGATACGCAGTATTTT	TRBV7-2	TRBD2	NA	TRBJ2-3
CASSITHGGGPEAFF	TGTGCCAGTAGTATAACCCACGGGGGGGGGCCTGAAGCTTTCTTT	TRBV19	NA	NA	TRBJ1-1
CASSLGRGLETQYF	TGTGCCAGCAGTTTAGGCAGGGGGCTGGAGACCCAGTACTTC	TRBV28	TRBD1	NA	TRBJ2-5
CASSLPWDSNRNEQFF	TGCGCCAGCAGCTTGCCCTGGGACAGTAATCGCAATGAGCAGTTCTTC	TRBV5-1	TRBD1	NA	TRBJ2-1
CAISEGRNSNQPQHF	TGTGCCATCAGTGAGGGACGGAATAGCAATCAGCCCCAGCATTTT	TRBV10-3	NA	few	TRBJ1-5
CASSESTGANEQFF	TGTGCCAGCAGTGAATCTACAGGGGCCAATGAGCAGTTCTTC	TRBV25-1	TRBD1	NA	TRBJ2-1
CASSLEVNREQFF	TGTGCCAGCAGCTTAGAGGTCAATAGGGAGCAGTTCTTC	TRBV7-9	NA	NA	TRBJ2-1
CASRTTGSDGYTF	TGTGCCAGCAGGACGACAGGGTCAGATGGCTACACCTTC	TRBV5-6	TRBD1	NA	TRBJ1-2
CASSLGGQSSYEQYF	TGTGCCAGCAGCTTGGGGGGACAGAGCTCCTACGAGCAGTACTTC	TRBV5-4	TRBD1	NA	TRBJ2-7
CASSPDGFRAQHF	TGTGCCAGCAGCCCGGACGGTTTTAGGGCCCAGCATTTT	TRBV7-2	NA	NA	TRBJ1-5
CASSLKGNQPQHF	TGTGCCAGCAGTTTAAAAGGAAATCAGCCCCAGCATTTT	TRBV27	NA	NA	TRBJ1-5
CASSFYEQYF	TGCGCCAGCAGCTTCTACGAGCAGTACTTC	TRBV5-1	NA	NA	TRBJ2-7
CATSRDQGSQETQYF	TGTGCCACCAGCAGAGATCAGGGCAGCCAAGAGACCCAGTACTTC	TRBV15	NA	once	TRBJ2-5
CASSRTDGYGYTF	TGTGCCAGCAGTCGAACGGACGGCTATGGCTACACCTTC	TRBV2	NA	NA	TRBJ1-2
CASSLTGSMGSYGYTF	TGTGCCAGCAGCTTAACCGGATCAATGGGTAGCTATGGCTACACCTTC	TRBV7-9	NA	NA	TRBJ1-2
CATKTEEFNGKLFF	TGTGCCACGAAAACCGAGGAGTTTAATGGAAAACTGTTTTTT	TRBV6-1	NA	NA	TRBJ1-4
CASSLDGISYNEQFF	TGTGCCAGCAGCTTGGACGGGATCTCCTACAATGAGCAGTTCTTC	TRBV7-9	NA	NA	TRBJ2-1
CASSEGLGGTDTYEQYF	TGTGCCAGCAGTGAAGGATTAGGAGGGACAGATACCTACGAGCAGTACTTC	TRBV6-1	NA	few	TRBJ2-7
CASSSGQARRYQPQHF	TGTGCCAGCAGTTCAGGGCAGGCGCGGAGGTATCAGCCCCAGCATTTT	TRBV28	NA	once	TRBJ1-5
CAGRLAGAWDTQYF	TGTGCCGGCCGCCTAGCGGGAGCATGGGATACGCAGTATTTT	TRBV30	TRBD2	NA	TRBJ2-3
CSVDYGTPNYGYTF	TGCAGCGTTGATTACGGGACACCCAACTATGGCTACACCTTC	TRBV29-1	NA	once	TRBJ1-2
CASSQDSPGLISGSPLHF	TGTGCCAGCAGCCAAGATAGCCCGGGACTCATAAGCGGTTCACCCCTCCACTTT	TRBV4-2	NA	NA	TRBJ1-6